This TCR beta chain was profiled in a study of T cell responses to AZD1222 COVID-19 vaccine. Study-wide findings and caveats: Seropositive status at baseline applied to only five or six AZD1222 recipients. Donors in the cohort were predominantly white British and more often female, and clonal diversity was possibly underestimated.

V was trimmed by 1 base and J by 8 bases, leaving 10 bases between them. Germline assignment: CDR1 MNHNS and CDR2 SASEGT. The CDR3 covers 13 residues. TCRdb's table, derived via immunoSEQ multiplex PCR, lists solely in-frame clones and lacks some. The profile shows 200,000 or so clones, more than 75% of them singletons. As for this clone: Its antigen is not identified.

The material sequenced was peripheral blood, taken on day 0 of AZD1222 vaccination. The chain has TRBV6-1 and TRBJ2-3; D is unresolved. This sequence originates from an adult in good health. CDR3 in amino acids: CASSEVVAGTQYF. The CDR3 nucleotides are TGTGCCAGCAGTGAAGTGGTAGCCGGTACGCAGTATTTT.